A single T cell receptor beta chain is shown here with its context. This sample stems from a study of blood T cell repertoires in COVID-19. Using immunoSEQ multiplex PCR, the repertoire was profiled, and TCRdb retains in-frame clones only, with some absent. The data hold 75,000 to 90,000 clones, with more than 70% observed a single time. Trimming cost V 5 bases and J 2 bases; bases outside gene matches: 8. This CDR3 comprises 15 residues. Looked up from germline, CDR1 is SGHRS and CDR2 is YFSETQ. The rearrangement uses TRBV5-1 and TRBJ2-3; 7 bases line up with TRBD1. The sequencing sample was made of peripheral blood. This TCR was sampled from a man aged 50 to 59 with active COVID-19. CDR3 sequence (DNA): TGCGCCAGCAGAGGTAAAGGGACAGACACAGATACGCAGTATTTT. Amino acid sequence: CASRGKGTDTDTQYF.